These 16 T cell receptor beta chains came from one sample sequenced in a study of blood T cells in healthy people across ages. The authors ran a second PCR of 7 to 11 cycles using a sample-barcoded 5' primer and a J-beta primer mix. TCRdb ran MiXCR on the 5' RACE reads and lists one entry per CDR3 protein. The sample shows fewer than 2,000,000 distinct CDR3 sequences, about two fifths of them seen only once. The sample taken for sequencing was blood. The receptors stem from a human donor in good health.

V is TRBV28 and J is TRBJ1-5; D possibly corresponds to TRBD1 (5 bases). CDR1 is MDHEN, CDR2 SYDVKM, per germline. Deletions cut 8 bases from V and 4 bases from J, with 21 bases between. The CDR3 spans 16 residues. CDR3 DNA: TGTGCCAGCCTCCCACAGGCCCATCTGACGAATCAGCCCCAGCATTTT. This encodes CASLPQAHLTNQPQHF.

The chain uses TRBV5-1 and TRBJ1-2; TRBD1 agrees at 9 bases. From germline, CDR1 is SGHRS and CDR2 YFSETQ. CDR3 length: 16 amino acids. V shed 4 bases, J shed 2 bases, and the junction held 9 bases outside the gene matches. The CDR3 spells CASSVGTGFLNYGYTF. The CDR3 region has the DNA TGCGCCAGCAGCGTCGGGACAGGGTTTCTAAACTATGGCTACACCTTC. The entire variable domain, with the rest obtained from reference TRBV5-1 and TRBJ1-2, is as follows: KAGVTQTPRYLIKTRGQQVTLSCSPISGHRSVSWYQQTPGQGLQFLFEYFSETQRNKGNFPGRFSGRQFSNSRSEMNVSTLELGDSALYLCASSVGTGFLNYGYTFGSGTRLTVV.

V and J are TRBV7-3 and TRBJ2-3; 7 bases match TRBD2. The CDR3 loop spans 13 amino acids. Germline-derived CDR1 and CDR2 are SGHTA and FQGTGA. V lost 5 bases and J lost 6; bases outside the gene matches: 5. The CDR3 DNA is TGTGCCAGCAGCCCCACTAGCGTCGATACGCAGTATTTT. It codes for CASSPTSVDTQYF.

The chain joins TRBV28 to TRBJ2-4; possibly TRBD1 for D (6 bases). With the DNA end fitting TRBJ2-7 better, the J assignment may be wrong. The CDR3 covers 15 residues. Germline CDR1 is MDHEN and CDR2 is SYDVKM. CDR3 nucleotide sequence: TGTGCCAGCAGTTCCGGAGGACAGCGACACTACGAGCAGTACTTC. Protein sequence: CASSSGGQRHYEQYF.

This clonotype was seen only a few times. The chain combines TRBV3-1 with TRBJ2-7, with D possibly called TRBD1 or TRBD2 (5 bases each). The CDR3 has 18 amino acids. Trimming took off 4 bases at V and 3 bases at J, with 25 bases between the two ends. Germline V lookup: CDR1 LGHDT, CDR2 YNNKEL (reference sequence). CDR3 nucleotides: TGTGCCAGCAGCCCACTCACCTCAGGCGGCAGGGACCTCTACGAGCAGTACTTC. This gives the protein CASSPLTSGGRDLYEQYF.

This chain links TRBV5-1 with TRBJ2-1; 9 positions match TRBD2. CDR3 length: 17 amino acids. Germline trimming cut 3 bases from V and 3 bases from J; bases unmatched to any gene: 10. Germline V lookup: CDR1 SGHRS, CDR2 YFSETQ. CDR3 residues: CASSSRRAGGNYNEQFF. CDR3 nucleotide sequence: TGCGCCAGCAGCTCCCGGCGAGCGGGGGGCAACTACAATGAGCAGTTCTTC.

The chain carries TRBV7-3 and TRBJ2-7, with a weak D call TRBD2 (6 bases). The CDR3 totals 18 residues. Germline assignment: CDR1 SGHTA and CDR2 FQGTGA. Trimming pared 0 bases from V and 6 bases from J, leaving 24 bases between. As DNA, the CDR3 is TGTGCCAGCAGCTTAACCTCCCTCGGGACGGGCGCGGGGAGCGAGCAGTACTTC. It is translated as CASSLTSLGTGAGSEQYF.

The V gene is TRBV2, the J gene TRBJ2-1, with D possibly being TRBD2 (5 bases). V gave up 7 bases and J gave up 7 bases, with 17 bases separating them. The germline V gene has CDR1 SNHLY and CDR2 FYNNEI. The length of the CDR3 is 14 residues. CDR3 sequence reads: CASTRAVARNEQFF. The CDR3 DNA reads TGTGCCAGCACCCGAGCGGTAGCGAGGAATGAGCAGTTCTTC.

This clonotype has just a few counts. The genes are TRBV5-5 and TRBJ1-5; tentatively, D is TRBD1 (5 bases). This CDR3 has 16 amino acids. CDR1 is SGHKS, CDR2 YYEKEE, per germline (reference sequence). V was shortened by 4 bases and J by 4 bases, with 18 bases between the two germline ends. The CDR3 is CASSHQSDSGNQPQHF. CDR3 DNA: TGTGCCAGCAGCCATCAATCCGACAGCGGAAATCAGCCCCAGCATTTT.

Only a few counts were recorded for this clonotype. V is TRBV12-3 or TRBV12-4 and J is TRBJ1-6; D not certain. The length of the CDR3 is 14 residues. With 7 bases removed from V and 2 bases from J, the gap between germline ends came to 9 bases. The CDR3 loop reads CASTRATYNSPLHF. The CDR3 DNA sequence: TGTGCCAGCACTCGAGCCACCTATAATTCACCCCTCCACTTT.

This clonotype was detected ten times or more. The V and J genes are TRBV3-1 and TRBJ2-7, with D maybe TRBD1 (7 bases). Germline V lookup: CDR1 LGHDT, CDR2 YNNKEL (reference sequence). The V end lost 6 bases, the J end lost 6 bases, and 12 bases lay between the germline ends. CDR3 size: 12 residues. The CDR3 protein is CASSSGGGEQYF. DNA of the CDR3: TGTGCCAGCAGTTCAGGGGGAGGCGAGCAGTACTTC.

This clonotype was seen a few times. This chain joins TRBV4-1 and TRBJ2-3; D gene unclear. V was cut by 2 bases and J by 4 bases, with 7 bases left in between. Germline V gene data show CDR1 as MGHRA and CDR2 as YSYEKL. The CDR3 extends over 13 amino acids. Written as DNA, the CDR3 is TGCGCCAGCAGCCAACCCTTCGCAGATACGCAGTATTTT. It codes for CASSQPFADTQYF.

CDR3 residues: CSASRLVIDEQFF. CDR3 sequence (DNA): TGCAGTGCTAGTCGCCTGGTTATCGATGAGCAGTTCTTC. The genes are TRBV20-1 and TRBJ2-1; D ambiguous. Deletions cut 3 bases from V and 8 bases from J, with 14 bases between. CDR3 size: 13 residues. From germline, CDR1 is DFQATT and CDR2 SNEGSKA (reference sequence).

This chain joins TRBV12-3 or TRBV12-4 and TRBJ1-2, with a tentative D call TRBD1 (5 bases). This CDR3 is 16 amino acids long. The V and J ends lost 4 bases and 4 bases respectively, with 19 bases between them. The CDR3 DNA sequence: TGTGCCAGCAGTTCCCCCCGGGGGGGAAGTGTCTATGGCTACACCTTC. It yields the protein CASSSPRGGSVYGYTF.

In DNA, the CDR3 is TGTGCCAGCAGCCCCTCCCAAGTGGGAACCGAGCAGTACTTC. Translating it yields CASSPSQVGTEQYF. The rearrangement links TRBV3-1 to TRBJ2-7; no clear D gene. The germline gives CDR1 LGHDT, CDR2 YNNKEL (reference sequence). V lost 4 bases and J lost 6, with 16 bases in between. The CDR3 is 14 residues long.

This rearrangement joins TRBV6-1 to TRBJ2-3; 8 bases agree with TRBD2. CDR1 is MNHNS, CDR2 SASEGT, per germline. After removal of 0 bases from V and 5 bases from J, the junction contained 4 bases not matched to a gene. This CDR3 region has 15 residues. CDR3 in DNA: TGTGCCAGCAGTGAAGCCGGGACTAGGCGAGATACGCAGTATTTT. Protein: CASSEAGTRRDTQYF.